This record concerns one T cell receptor beta chain sequence. The data were obtained in a study of T cell changes during pregnancy in multiple sclerosis. Method: immunoSEQ multiplex PCR; TCRdb's copy keeps in-frame clones and lacks some. This sample yields 55,000 to 70,000 clones, of which around 92% are seen a single time; approximately 2.8% belongs to the top ten. The CDR3 consists of 15 residues. Germline V lookup: CDR1 SNHLY, CDR2 FYNNEI. Trimming left V 8 bases short and J 1 base short, with 12 bases between. The chain links TRBV2 to TRBJ2-6; D may be TRBD1 (7 bases). The sequence was collected from a female donor in good health, enrolled as a control in a pregnancy study. This specimen was CD8+ T cells from peripheral blood mononuclear cells, taken in the third trimester of pregnancy. The CDR3 DNA reads TGTGCCAGCCAGGGGGGCCGATCTGGGGCCAACGTCCTGACTTTC. It is translated as CASQGGRSGANVLTF.